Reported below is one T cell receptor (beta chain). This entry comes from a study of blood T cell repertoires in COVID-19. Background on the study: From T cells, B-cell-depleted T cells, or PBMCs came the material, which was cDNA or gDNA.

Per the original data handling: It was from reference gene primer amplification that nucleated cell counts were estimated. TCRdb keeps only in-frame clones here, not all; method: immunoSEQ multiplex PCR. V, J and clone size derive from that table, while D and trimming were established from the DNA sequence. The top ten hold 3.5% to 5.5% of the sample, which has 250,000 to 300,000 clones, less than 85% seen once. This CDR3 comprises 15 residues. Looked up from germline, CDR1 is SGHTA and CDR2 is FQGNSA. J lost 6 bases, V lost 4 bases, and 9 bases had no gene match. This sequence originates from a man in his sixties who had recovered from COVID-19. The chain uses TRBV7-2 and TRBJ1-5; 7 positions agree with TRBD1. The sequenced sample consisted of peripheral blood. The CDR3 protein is CASSSSTGISQPQHF. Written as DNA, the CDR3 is TGTGCCAGCAGCTCCTCGACAGGGATTAGTCAGCCCCAGCATTTT. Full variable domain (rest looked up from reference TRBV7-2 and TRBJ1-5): GAGVSQSPSNKVTEKGKDVELRCDPISGHTALYWYRQSLGQGLEFLIYFQGNSAPDKSGLPSDRFSAERTGGSVSTLTIQRTQQEDSAVYLCASSSSTGISQPQHFGDGTRLSIL.